Below are 25 T cell receptor beta chains sequenced from a single sample in a study of shared clonotypes between healthy human individuals. Sequencing used immunoSEQ multiplex PCR; TCRdb keeps in-frame clones, though not all of them. The sample shows a few million clones, approximately 95% of them seen only once. Sequencing was done on a sample of naive CD4+ T cells sorted from blood. Documented subset: CD45RA+ positively selected. The receptors were sampled from a man aged 18 to 30 in good health.

This chain joins TRBV5-1 and TRBJ1-1; D uncertain. The V gene's germline CDR1 is SGHRS and CDR2 YFSETQ. This CDR3 comprises 13 residues. The V and J ends lost 6 bases and 1 base respectively, with 10 bases between them. The CDR3 region is CASKVSGNTEAFF. In nucleotides, the CDR3 is TGCGCCAGCAAGGTCTCAGGGAACACTGAAGCTTTCTTT.

J is TRBJ2-5 and V is TRBV5-1; 13 bases are a match to TRBD2. Germline CDR1 reads SGHRS; CDR2 reads YFSETQ. The junction had 7 bases not matched to a gene; V was cut back by 4 bases and J by 7 bases. The CDR3 totals 15 residues. CDR3 in DNA: TGCGCCAGCAGCCCCACTAGCGGGGGGGGAGTGACCCAGTACTTC. Translated: CASSPTSGGGVTQYF.

This clone has just one count. This rearrangement joins TRBV5-4 to TRBJ2-2; D remains ambiguous. This CDR3 is 14 amino acids long. CDR1 and CDR2 (germline): SGHNT, YYREEE (reference sequence). V lost 4 bases and J 0 bases, leaving 7 bases between the germline ends. The CDR3 spells CASSPQANTGELFF. CDR3 nucleotide sequence: TGTGCCAGCAGCCCCCAAGCGAACACCGGGGAGCTGTTTTTT. The full variable domain, rest sourced from reference TRBV5-4 and TRBJ2-2, is ETGVTQSPTHLIKTRGQQVTLRCSSQSGHNTVSWYQQALGQGPQFIFQYYREEENGRGNFPPRFSGLQFPNYSSELNVNALELDDSALYLCASSPQANTGELFFGEGSRLTVL.

J is TRBJ2-3 and V is TRBV11-3; D gene uncertain. Germline values: CDR1 SGHNT, CDR2 YENEEA. The CDR3 has 13 residues. Deletions cut 0 bases from V and 8 bases from J, with 9 bases between. The CDR3 loop reads CASSLDLWGTQYF. CDR3 nucleotide sequence: TGTGCCAGCAGCTTAGATCTCTGGGGTACGCAGTATTTT.

The gene calls are TRBV27 and TRBJ2-5; no firm D call. The length of the CDR3 is 15 residues. CDR1 MNHEY and CDR2 SMNVEV come from the germline V gene (reference sequence). Between the trimmed V and J ends, which lost 3 bases and 5 bases, there was a span of 16 bases. CDR3 coding DNA: TGTGCCAGCAGTTTTCCGCTAATCCCTGACGAGACCCAGTACTTC. Translating it yields CASSFPLIPDETQYF.

This clone is a singleton in its sample. The CDR3 DNA reads TGCGCCAGCAGCTTACCCCGGGACGGTAATGAAAAACTGTTTTTT. The encoded protein is CASSLPRDGNEKLFF. This chain connects TRBV5-1 to TRBJ1-4, with a weak D call TRBD1 (5 bases). The length of the CDR3 is 15 residues. Germline values: CDR1 SGHRS, CDR2 YFSETQ. Trimming pared 2 bases from V and 4 bases from J, leaving 12 bases between.

The V call is TRBV5-1, the J call TRBJ1-1, with 7 bases fitting TRBD1. The V gene's germline CDR1 is SGHRS and CDR2 YFSETQ. J was trimmed by 0 bases and V by 3 bases; bases with no gene match: 5. The CDR3 covers 15 residues. The CDR3 nucleotides are TGCGCCAGCAGCTGGGGGGACAGACTGAACACTGAAGCTTTCTTT. Protein: CASSWGDRLNTEAFF.

As regards this clone: Other DNA sequences in the sample encode the same CDR3. This CDR3 is CASSVAGTGETQYF. In DNA, the CDR3 is TGTGCCAGCAGCGTAGCGGGGACAGGGGAGACCCAGTACTTC. V and J are TRBV9 and TRBJ2-5; TRBD1 aligns across 9 bases. The CDR3 is made up of 14 amino acids. V trimming: 0 bases; J trimming: 5 bases; junction bases outside the gene matches: 2. CDR1 is SGDLS, CDR2 YYNGEE, per germline.

A note on this clone: Distinct nucleotide sequences in the sample also encode this CDR3. The V and J genes are TRBV5-6 and TRBJ2-1; D remains ambiguous. This CDR3 has 13 amino acids. From germline, CDR1 is SGHDT and CDR2 YYEEEE. Trimming cost V 0 bases and J 6 bases, with 7 bases left between them. The CDR3 here is CASSLGLGNEQFF. The CDR3 DNA reads TGTGCCAGCAGCTTGGGTTTAGGCAATGAGCAGTTCTTC.

The rearrangement joins TRBV4-2 to TRBJ2-5, with TRBD2 matching 11 bases. V lost 1 base, J lost 5 bases, and 9 bases stayed unmatched. This CDR3 is 17 amino acids long. CDR1 is LGHNA and CDR2 is YNFKEQ in the germline V gene. This CDR3 is CASSQGLAGSAGETQYF. The CDR3 DNA reads TGTGCCAGCAGCCAAGGACTAGCGGGGAGCGCCGGGGAGACCCAGTACTTC.

Regarding this clone: Other DNA variants within this sample encode the same CDR3. V gene TRBV6-5 combines with J gene TRBJ2-7, with TRBD2 as a possible D gene (7 bases). From germline, CDR1 is MNHEY and CDR2 SVGAGI. Trimming took off 3 bases at V and 4 bases at J, with 13 bases between the two ends. CDR3 length: 14 residues. The CDR3 coding sequence is TGTGCCAGCAGTTATCGTCGGGGGGCATACGAGCAGTACTTC. It encodes CASSYRRGAYEQYF.

The CDR3 DNA sequence: TGTGCCAGCAGTTCCCGTTTAGGGGGCAATCAGCCCCAGCATTTT. Amino acids: CASSSRLGGNQPQHF. This sequence joins TRBV27 and TRBJ1-5, with a weak D call TRBD1 (5 bases). Germline CDR1 and CDR2: MNHEY and SMNVEV (reference sequence). The CDR3 sequence is 15 residues long. V lost 4 bases and J lost 2, with 12 bases in between.

The rearrangement joins TRBV7-6 to TRBJ2-7, with TRBD2 identical over 9 bases. Germline lookup yields CDR1 SGHVS and CDR2 FNYEAQ. This CDR3 region has 15 residues. V dropped 2 bases and J dropped 2; count of bases not matched to a gene: 4. For the CDR3, the DNA is TGTGCCAGCAGCTTAAAGGGCGGGGGGGCCTACGAGCAGTACTTC. It codes for CASSLKGGGAYEQYF.

This clone showed up just a few times. This same CDR3 is encoded by further DNA sequences in the sample. This chain uses TRBV5-4 with TRBJ1-2, with 8 bases aligning to TRBD1. The CDR3 is 13 amino acids. Germline loops: CDR1 SGHNT, CDR2 YYREEE (reference sequence). V was clipped by 4 bases and J by 5 bases; unmatched bases: 4. CDR3 in DNA: TGTGCCAGCAGCCCGGACAGGGATTATGGCTACACCTTC. Protein: CASSPDRDYGYTF.

The V and J genes are TRBV6-6 and TRBJ1-1; 7 bases map to TRBD1. The CDR3 extends over 15 amino acids. The ends lost 5 bases at V and 0 bases at J; junction bases unmatched: 6. Germline loops: CDR1 MNHNY, CDR2 SVGAGI (reference sequence). This chain's CDR3 is CASSTLGTVNTEAFF. CDR3 in DNA: TGTGCCAGCAGTACCCTAGGGACAGTGAACACTGAAGCTTTCTTT.

The rearrangement links TRBV5-1 to TRBJ2-5; the match to TRBD1 covers 9 bases. V shed 3 bases and J 3 bases; nucleotides not matched to a gene: 12. In germline, CDR1 is SGHRS, CDR2 YFSETQ. This CDR3 spans 17 amino acids. The DNA of the CDR3 is TGCGCCAGCAGCTCTTTCGGGGGTGGGACAGGGAAAGAGACCCAGTACTTC. Translated, it gives CASSSFGGGTGKETQYF.

The V gene is TRBV27, the J gene TRBJ2-1; TRBD1 matches 9 bases. V lost 3 bases, J lost 6 bases, and 6 bases stayed unmatched. The germline gives CDR1 MNHEY, CDR2 SMNVEV (reference sequence). This CDR3 has 15 residues. The CDR3 loop reads CASSFRDRVRNEQFF. As DNA, the CDR3 is TGTGCCAGCAGTTTCAGGGACAGGGTTCGCAATGAGCAGTTCTTC.

As concerns this clone: The same CDR3 arises from other DNA sequences in this sample as well. The rearrangement joins TRBV30 to TRBJ1-6; 9 nucleotides agree with TRBD1. This CDR3 spans 13 amino acids. V lost 4 bases to trimming and J lost 6 bases; unmatched junction nucleotides: 1. Germline loops: CDR1 GTSNPN, CDR2 SVGIG (reference sequence). DNA of the CDR3: TGTGCCTGGATGGGACAGGGTAATTCACCCCTCCACTTT. Translating it yields CAWMGQGNSPLHF. Variable domain in full (rest from reference TRBV30 and TRBJ1-6): SQTIHQWPATLVQPVGSPLSLECTVEGTSNPNLYWYRQAAGRGLQLLFYSVGIGQISSEVPQNLSASRPQDRQFILSSKKLLLSDSGFYLCAWMGQGNSPLHFGNGTRLTVT.

J is TRBJ2-7 and V is TRBV5-1; tentatively, D is TRBD2 (5 bases). Germline V gene sequence: CDR1 SGHRS, CDR2 YFSETQ. The CDR3 contains 14 residues. Trimming removed 3 bases from V and 3 bases from J, with 13 bases in between. This chain's CDR3 is CASSWTRKDYEQYF. As DNA, the CDR3 is TGCGCCAGCAGCTGGACTCGAAAAGACTACGAGCAGTACTTC.

The V gene is TRBV5-1, the J gene TRBJ2-7, with TRBD1 matching 8 bases. The ends lost 4 bases at V and 3 bases at J; junction bases unmatched: 6. Germline loops: CDR1 SGHRS, CDR2 YFSETQ. The CDR3 has 14 amino acids. As DNA, the CDR3 is TGCGCCAGCAGCAGTTGGGACAGGAACTACGAGCAGTACTTC. Protein product: CASSSWDRNYEQYF.

V usage is TRBV5-4 and J usage is TRBJ2-5; tentatively, D is TRBD2 (5 bases). Trimming shortened V by 2 bases and J by 2 bases, and 13 bases separated the two germline ends. The CDR3 loop spans 15 amino acids. The germline V gene has CDR1 SGHNT and CDR2 YYREEE (reference sequence). The CDR3 loop reads CASSFTMGEQETQYF. The CDR3 DNA is TGTGCCAGCAGCTTTACCATGGGAGAGCAAGAGACCCAGTACTTC.

The V gene is TRBV7-8, the J gene TRBJ1-2, with 8 nucleotides matching TRBD1. The CDR3 length is 16 residues. Trimming cost V 4 bases and J 4 bases; bases outside gene matches: 11. Looked up from germline, CDR1 is SGHVS and CDR2 is FQNEAQ. CDR3: CASSSSDPRGLYGYTF. In DNA form, the CDR3 reads TGTGCCAGCAGCTCTAGCGACCCCAGGGGGCTCTATGGCTACACCTTC.

The V and J genes are TRBV9 and TRBJ2-3; tentative D call: TRBD1 (7 bases). Germline values: CDR1 SGDLS, CDR2 YYNGEE. This CDR3 contains 15 residues. V was trimmed by 4 bases and J by 3 bases, leaving 15 bases between them. In DNA, the CDR3 is TGTGCCAGCAGCCTCCGACAGGGAGGTACAGATACGCAGTATTTT. This encodes CASSLRQGGTDTQYF.

This clone was seen once. This sequence joins TRBV11-1 and TRBJ2-1; D may be TRBD1 (5 bases). V shed 2 bases and J shed 10 bases, with 9 bases lying between them. This CDR3 comprises 12 residues. Germline-derived CDR1 and CDR2 are SGHAT and FQDESV (reference sequence). The chain's CDR3 is CASSLTRTEQFF. The CDR3 DNA reads TGTGCCAGCAGCTTAACCCGGACAGAGCAGTTCTTC.

The CDR3 spells CATSRGGGGGYEQYF. The CDR3 DNA sequence: TGTGCCACCAGCAGAGGAGGGGGAGGAGGCTACGAGCAGTACTTC. The chain has TRBV15 and TRBJ2-7, with D perhaps being TRBD1 or TRBD2 (6 bases each). Germline loops: CDR1 LNHNV, CDR2 YYDKDF (reference sequence). The CDR3 sequence is 15 residues long. V was shortened by 1 base and J by 3 bases, with 13 bases between the two germline ends.